The 5 T cell receptor beta chains presented below share a single source sample, sequenced in a study of blood T cell repertoires in COVID-19 (TCRdb year 2020). The library was obtained by the immunoSEQ multiplex PCR assay. TCRdb holds this immuneACCESS table with in-frame rearrangements only. Some clones are missing; in checked studies, unresolved V genes explain under half, and the rest has no known cause. The sample table contains 330,000 or so clones; only one count was recorded for approximately 90% of them. The ten largest clones take up roughly a tenth of the sample. Sequencing input: peripheral blood. The receptors come from a man aged 25-45 years with COVID-19, enrolled during active disease.

V gene TRBV10-3 combines with J gene TRBJ2-1, with TRBD2 matching over 10 bases. Germline V gene lookup returns CDR1 ENHRY and CDR2 SYGVKD. CDR3 size: 16 residues. After removal of 3 bases from V and 2 bases from J, the junction contained 4 bases not matched to a gene. The CDR3 reads CAISDGLAVTYNEQFF. CDR3 bases: TGTGCCATCAGTGATGGACTAGCGGTGACCTACAATGAGCAGTTCTTC.

The chain uses TRBV7-2 and TRBJ2-3; no definite D call. Per the germline V gene, CDR1 is SGHTA and CDR2 is FQGNSA. The V end lost 7 bases, the J end lost 0 bases, and 11 bases lay between the germline ends. CDR3 length equals 14 residues. CDR3 protein: CASTSFLSTDTQYF. CDR3 bases: TGTGCCAGCACCTCCTTTTTGAGCACAGATACGCAGTATTTT.

This clone was seen a handful of times. The chain links TRBV9 to TRBJ2-4; the D gene is possibly TRBD2 (5 bases). The CDR3 covers 14 residues. CDR1 is SGDLS and CDR2 is YYNGEE in the germline V gene. Between the trimmed V and J ends, which lost 4 bases and 7 bases, there was a span of 15 bases. The CDR3 DNA reads TGTGCCAGCAGCAAAGACGGGGATACGAACATTCAGTACTTC. As protein: CASSKDGDTNIQYF.

This clone was found once. CDR3 loop: CASSAGQGDNQPQHF. The CDR3 nucleotides read TGTGCCAGCAGCGCAGGACAGGGGGATAATCAGCCCCAGCATTTT. This rearrangement joins TRBV27 to TRBJ1-5; 10 bases match TRBD1. This CDR3 has 15 residues. Trimming took 6 bases from V and 4 from J; bases not matched to a gene: 6. Germline V gene sequence: CDR1 MNHEY, CDR2 SMNVEV (reference sequence).

The V call is TRBV28, the J call TRBJ2-1; D possibly corresponds to TRBD1 (6 bases). V lost 4 bases, J lost 5 bases, and 15 bases lay in between. This CDR3 has 15 residues. From germline, CDR1 is MDHEN and CDR2 SYDVKM. CDR3 nucleotides: TGTGCCAGCAGTTCCCACAGGGAACGTCACAATGAGCAGTTCTTC. It codes for CASSSHRERHNEQFF.